Below are 26 T cell receptor beta chains sequenced from a single sample in a study of blood T cells in healthy people across ages. Using a J-beta primer mix together with a sample-barcoded 5' primer, a second PCR was run for about 7 to 12 cycles. TCRdb independently ran MiXCR on the 5' RACE reads; one entry per CDR3 protein. The repertoire holds about 680,000 distinct CDR3 sequences, with around 45% as singletons. Sequencing was done on a sample of blood. The source is a woman in her sixties in good health.

V is TRBV3-1 and J is TRBJ2-7; maybe TRBD1 (5 bases). The CDR3 runs 16 residues. V shed 0 bases and J shed 2 bases, with 14 bases lying between them. Germline-derived CDR1 and CDR2 are LGHDT and YNNKEL (reference sequence). CDR3 nucleotides: TGTGCCAGCAGCCAAGAGCTAAGGACACCAACCTACGAGCAGTACTTC. This encodes CASSQELRTPTYEQYF.

The table lists this clonotype with many counts. The J gene is TRBJ2-3, the V gene TRBV27, with TRBD2 matching 8 bases. Germline CDR1 reads MNHEY; CDR2 reads SMNVEV (reference sequence). V shed 2 bases, J shed 3 bases, and the junction held 4 bases outside the gene matches. CDR3 length: 15 residues. The CDR3 coding sequence is TGTGCCAGCAGTTTAACGGGAGGGCTGACAGATACGCAGTATTTT. Translated: CASSLTGGLTDTQYF.

This clonotype occurred many times. V gene TRBV7-9 combines with J gene TRBJ1-2; no firm D call. Trimming stripped 5 bases from V and 8 bases from J, with 12 bases between. The V gene's germline CDR1 is SEHNR and CDR2 FQNEAQ (reference sequence). The CDR3 extends over 12 amino acids. CDR3 sequence: CASSPDLGGYTF. CDR3 DNA: TGTGCCAGCAGCCCGGACTTGGGCGGCTACACCTTC.

The chain joins TRBV6-6 to TRBJ2-1; no clear D gene. CDR1 and CDR2 from the germline V gene are MNHNY and SVGAGI (reference sequence). Between the trimmed V and J ends, which lost 10 bases and 14 bases, there was a span of 18 bases. This CDR3 contains 11 residues. The CDR3 sequence is CATSPSWRKFF. The CDR3 region has the DNA TGTGCCACCTCCCCCTCATGGCGGAAGTTCTTC.

The rearrangement uses TRBV5-1 and TRBJ2-5; D perhaps matches TRBD2 (6 bases). V was pared by 0 bases and J by 10 bases, with 13 bases between. The V gene's germline CDR1 is SGHRS and CDR2 YFSETQ. This CDR3 contains 13 residues. CDR3 sequence reads: CASSLEGGRDQYF. Written as DNA, the CDR3 is TGCGCCAGCAGCTTGGAAGGAGGGCGAGACCAGTACTTC.

This clonotype has only a few counts. The chain recombines TRBV20-1 with TRBJ2-1, with a weak D call TRBD2 (6 bases). The CDR3 sequence is 17 residues long. Trimming pared 0 bases from V and 4 bases from J, leaving 19 bases between. Germline assignment: CDR1 DFQATT and CDR2 SNEGSKA (reference sequence). The CDR3 bases are TGCAGTGCTAGAGATCTAATAGTGGGAGGACCGTACAATGAGCAGTTCTTC. Amino acids: CSARDLIVGGPYNEQFF.

This clonotype was detected a few times. V is TRBV11-2 and J is TRBJ2-1; 9 bases align to TRBD2. The germline V gene encodes CDR1 SGHAT and CDR2 FQNNGV. J gave up 9 bases and V 0 bases, and 6 bases lay outside the gene matches. The CDR3 contains 15 residues. In nucleotides, the CDR3 is TGTGCCAGCAGCTTAGAGCTAGCGGGAAGCAGTGAGCAGTTCTTC. Amino acids: CASSLELAGSSEQFF.

The chain combines TRBV7-2 with TRBJ2-5, with D possibly being TRBD1 (5 bases). The CDR3 totals 15 residues. Per the germline V gene, CDR1 is SGHTA and CDR2 is FQGNSA. Trimming cost V 1 base and J 4 bases, with 13 bases left between them. CDR3 nucleotide sequence: TGTGCCAGCAGCTTAGATACAGGACGTTTAGAGACCCAGTACTTC. Its translation is CASSLDTGRLETQYF. Looking up the rest from reference TRBV7-2 and TRBJ2-5 gives the full variable domain: GAGVSQSPSNKVTEKGKDVELRCDPISGHTALYWYRQSLGQGLEFLIYFQGNSAPDKSGLPSDRFSAERTGGSVSTLTIQRTQQEDSAVYLCASSLDTGRLETQYFGPGTRLLVL.

This clonotype showed up just a few times. The chain recombines TRBV6-6 with TRBJ1-1; D is uncertain. V dropped 4 bases and J dropped 6 bases, with 12 bases sitting between them. Per germline, CDR1 MNHNY and CDR2 SVGAGI (reference sequence). This CDR3 has 13 residues. The CDR3 DNA follows: TGTGCCAGCAGTTCAATTAGCAGCGCTGAAGCTTTCTTT. Protein sequence: CASSSISSAEAFF.

As regards this clonotype: A much bigger clone sits one base away, suggesting this may be a read error. V and J are TRBV12-3 or TRBV12-4 and TRBJ2-5, with 8 bases that match TRBD2. TRBJ2-1 explains the end of the DNA better; the J call may be wrong. CDR3 length equals 14 residues. CDR3 DNA: TGTGCCAGCAGGGCGGGACTAGGAGGAGAGACCCAGTTCTTC. This encodes CASRAGLGGETQFF.

The CDR3 nucleotides read TGTGCCAGCAGTTACGCCGGCTATGGCTACACCTTC. Encoded protein: CASSYAGYGYTF. The chain employs TRBV6-2 or TRBV6-3 and TRBJ1-2; D remains ambiguous. With 2 bases removed from V and 4 bases from J, the gap between germline ends came to 5 bases. The CDR3 spans 12 residues. Per germline, CDR1 MNHEY and CDR2 SVGEGT.

This clonotype came up many times. This chain uses TRBV7-2 with TRBJ2-7; TRBD2 aligns across 13 bases. Germline loops: CDR1 SGHTA, CDR2 FQGNSA. CDR3 length equals 15 residues. The J segment lost 5 bases and the V segment lost 3 bases, leaving 4 bases of the junction unmatched. The CDR3 here is CASSLTSGRTHEQYF. For the CDR3, the DNA is TGTGCCAGCAGCTTGACTAGCGGGAGGACCCACGAGCAGTACTTC.

The chain joins TRBV5-4 to TRBJ1-2; no reliable D call. Germline assignment: CDR1 SGHNT and CDR2 YYREEE (reference sequence). V was trimmed by 0 bases and J by 2 bases, leaving 5 bases between them. CDR3 size: 13 residues. The CDR3 DNA sequence: TGTGCCAGCAGCTTGGCCAGCAACTATGGCTACACCTTC. It translates to CASSLASNYGYTF.

This clonotype was seen a single time. This chain joins TRBV7-6 and TRBJ2-1; a weak D match, TRBD2 (5 bases). The DNA end lines up better with TRBJ2-7; the J call may be wrong. This CDR3 has 14 amino acids. Germline assignment: CDR1 SGHVS and CDR2 FNYEAQ. This chain's CDR3 is CASKSGPAYNEQYF. For the CDR3, the DNA is TGTGCCAGCAAGAGCGGCCCCGCCTACAATGAGCAGTACTTC.

The chain couples TRBV12-3 or TRBV12-4 to TRBJ2-3; D is unclear. This CDR3 spans 11 amino acids. V was shortened by 7 bases and J by 3 bases, with 5 bases between the two germline ends. CDR3: CASKITDTQYF. The CDR3 region has the DNA TGTGCCAGCAAAATTACAGATACGCAGTATTTT.

The sample holds one count of this clonotype. CDR3 region: CAISAGTSAYEQYF. CDR3 sequence (DNA): TGTGCCATCAGTGCCGGGACGTCAGCCTACGAGCAGTACTTC. This sequence joins TRBV10-3 and TRBJ2-7, with D tentatively TRBD1 or TRBD2 (5 bases each). The CDR3 loop spans 14 amino acids. Trimming left V 4 bases short and J 2 bases short, with 12 bases between. Germline CDR1 and CDR2: ENHRY and SYGVKD.

The chain joins TRBV12-3 or TRBV12-4 to TRBJ2-3; possibly TRBD1 or TRBD2 for D (5 bases each). The V gene lost 3 bases and the J gene lost 4 bases, with 17 bases spanning the gap. The CDR3 loop spans 16 amino acids. Here the CDR3 reads CASSFRGAGTPDTQYF. CDR3 in DNA: TGTGCCAGCAGTTTTAGAGGGGCAGGGACCCCAGATACGCAGTATTTT.

This chain connects TRBV20-1 to TRBJ2-1; D not certain. The V gene lost 3 bases and the J gene lost 2 bases, with 8 bases spanning the gap. The CDR3 has 13 amino acids. The germline V gene encodes CDR1 DFQATT and CDR2 SNEGSKA (reference sequence). CDR3 region: CSASSGPYNEQFF. The DNA of the CDR3 is TGCAGTGCTAGCTCCGGCCCCTACAATGAGCAGTTCTTC.

This clonotype was seen only once. An end of the junction differs from the germline gene, which may be a read error. The chain has TRBV25-1 and TRBJ2-1; 12 bases map to TRBD2. Germline CDR1 reads MGHDK; CDR2 reads SYGVNS. The CDR3 spans 16 residues. This CDR3 is CASSPHSSGRGNKQFF. The CDR3 DNA follows: TGTGCCAGCAGTCCGCATTCTAGCGGGAGGGGCAATAAGCAGTTCTTC.

The V gene is TRBV29-1, the J gene TRBJ2-2; 8 nucleotides match TRBD2. V dropped 6 bases and J dropped 0; count of bases not matched to a gene: 3. The CDR3 has 14 amino acids. Germline V lookup: CDR1 SQVTM, CDR2 ANQGSEA. This chain's CDR3 is CSVTSGTNTGELFF. In nucleotides, the CDR3 is TGCAGCGTCACTAGCGGAACGAACACCGGGGAGCTGTTTTTT.

J is TRBJ2-2 and V is TRBV7-6; D unclear. Germline assignment: CDR1 SGHVS and CDR2 FNYEAQ. This CDR3 has 14 amino acids. Between the trimmed V and J ends, which lost 6 bases and 0 bases, there was a span of 8 bases. CDR3 sequence reads: CASRPLTNTGELFF. The CDR3 DNA is TGTGCCAGCAGACCTCTAACGAACACCGGGGAGCTGTTTTTT.

The V call is TRBV7-2, the J call TRBJ2-7; no reliable D call. CDR1 SGHTA and CDR2 FQGNSA come from the germline V gene. The CDR3 is 13 amino acids. V was clipped by 1 base and J by 3 bases, with 7 bases between them. The CDR3 sequence: CASSLEAGYEQYF. CDR3 sequence (DNA): TGTGCCAGCAGCTTAGAGGCCGGCTACGAGCAGTACTTC. Filled out from reference TRBV7-2 and TRBJ2-7, the complete variable domain reads GAGVSQSPSNKVTEKGKDVELRCDPISGHTALYWYRQSLGQGLEFLIYFQGNSAPDKSGLPSDRFSAERTGGSVSTLTIQRTQQEDSAVYLCASSLEAGYEQYFGPGTRLTVT.

The chain recombines TRBV21-1 with TRBJ2-1; the listed D gene, TRBD1, was not tested against the DNA. TRBV21-1 is annotated as a pseudogene. CDR3 length equals 18 residues. The CDR3 reads CASSTRDRPYRSYNERFF. CDR3 sequence (DNA): TGTGCCAGCAGCACAAGGGACAGGCCCTACCGCTCCTACAATGAGCGGTTCTTC.

The chain carries TRBV10-3 and TRBJ2-1; D assignment may be TRBD1 or TRBD2 (5 bases each). The CDR3 covers 15 residues. The ends were cut back, 6 bases at V and 0 bases at J, with 12 bases in the middle. The V gene's germline CDR1 is ENHRY and CDR2 SYGVKD. The CDR3 DNA reads TGTGCCATCAGGGCCCGGGGCGCCTCCTACAATGAGCAGTTCTTC. This gives the protein CAIRARGASYNEQFF.

This rearrangement joins TRBV18 to TRBJ2-1; the D gene is possibly TRBD2 (6 bases). Per the germline V gene, CDR1 is KGHSH and CDR2 is LQKENI. The CDR3 length is 12 residues. With 4 bases removed from V and 6 bases from J, the gap between germline ends came to 7 bases. The CDR3 DNA sequence: TGTGCCAGCTCACGGAGGGTCAATGAGCAGTTCTTC. Translation: CASSRRVNEQFF. The full variable domain, in which reference TRBV18 and TRBJ2-1 provide the parts outside the CDR3, is NAGVMQNPRHLVRRRGQEARLRCSPMKGHSHVYWYRQLPEEGLKFMVYLQKENIIDESGMPKERFSAEFPKEGPSILRIQQVVRGDSAAYFCASSRRVNEQFFGPGTRLTVL.

The chain carries TRBV6-5 and TRBJ2-1; TRBD2 might be the D (7 bases). The CDR3 is made up of 15 amino acids. CDR1 is MNHEY, CDR2 SVGAGI, per germline. The V end was cut by 5 bases, the J end by 6 bases, with 17 bases between. The chain's CDR3 is CASSTLAGASNEQFF. In DNA form, the CDR3 reads TGTGCCAGCAGTACCCTCGCGGGGGCCTCCAATGAGCAGTTCTTC.